The 22 T cell receptor beta chains reported below all come from one sample, sequenced in a study of beta chain features in type 1 diabetes. Every bit of the isolated RNA underwent reverse transcription, so sequencing read expressed TCRB transcripts. Generated by immunoSEQ multiplex PCR, the TCRdb table keeps only in-frame clones and is missing some. The sample shows 200,000 to 250,000 clones, 9.5% to 13% of them seen only once. Sequenced: central memory CD4+ T cells from blood. The origin of the receptors is a man aged 18 to 35 in good health.

This clone was seen a few times. The V and J genes are TRBV15 and TRBJ1-4; 8 bases agree with TRBD1. Per the germline V gene, CDR1 is LNHNV and CDR2 is YYDKDF (reference sequence). The CDR3 is 15 amino acids. The V and J ends lost 1 base and 7 bases, in that order; junction bases with no gene match: 5. The CDR3 region is CATSRGQGAIEKLFF. The CDR3 DNA reads as TGTGCCACCAGCAGAGGTCAGGGGGCCATTGAAAAACTGTTTTTT.

This sequence joins TRBV6-6 and TRBJ2-7; 8 positions agree with TRBD1. V was pared by 10 bases and J by 2 bases, with 4 bases of the junction left unmatched. CDR3 length: 12 residues. CDR1 MNHNY and CDR2 SVGAGI come from the germline V gene (reference sequence). The CDR3 nucleotides are TGTGCCAACCAGGGGGCTACCTACGAGCAGTACTTC. Amino acids: CANQGATYEQYF.

This clone was recorded many times. The rearrangement joins TRBV4-2 to TRBJ1-5, with D maybe TRBD1 (5 bases). The CDR3 runs to 15 residues. CDR1 is LGHNA, CDR2 YNFKEQ, per germline. The V and J ends lost 1 base and 2 bases respectively, with 9 bases between them. This chain's CDR3 is CASSQVRGGNQPQHF. Here the CDR3 DNA reads TGTGCCAGCAGCCAAGTAAGGGGTGGCAATCAGCCCCAGCATTTT.

The rearrangement links TRBV7-9 to TRBJ2-1; 12 positions match TRBD2. The CDR3 is 14 residues long. Germline V gene lookup returns CDR1 SEHNR and CDR2 FQNEAQ (reference sequence). Unmatched junction bases numbered 10, after V lost 10 bases and J lost 9 bases. CDR3 DNA: TGTGCCACCGACCTAGCGGGAGGGCGGGGTGAGCAGTTCTTC. Its translation: CATDLAGGRGEQFF.

In its sample, this clone was seen many times. This chain uses TRBV29-1 with TRBJ2-1, with 7 bases lining up with TRBD1. V trimming: 6 bases; J trimming: 9 bases; junction bases outside the gene matches: 8. Per germline, CDR1 SQVTM and CDR2 ANQGSEA. The CDR3 extends over 12 amino acids. The DNA for the CDR3 is TGCAGCGTCACCAGGGGGTTCGGTGAGCAGTTCTTC. This codes for CSVTRGFGEQFF.

The chain has TRBV6-6 and TRBJ2-3; D is perhaps TRBD2 (6 bases). The ends were cut back, 3 bases at V and 3 bases at J, with 13 bases in the middle. Germline values: CDR1 MNHNY, CDR2 SVGAGI (reference sequence). The CDR3 spans 15 residues. The CDR3 DNA is TGTGCCAGCAGTTATGAGGGAGGAATTACAGATACGCAGTATTTT. It is translated as CASSYEGGITDTQYF.

This clone was recorded a few times. This rearrangement joins TRBV7-8 to TRBJ2-7; 14 bases are a match to TRBD2. Per germline, CDR1 SGHVS and CDR2 FQNEAQ. CDR3 size: 15 residues. J lost 2 bases, V lost 5 bases, and 2 bases had no gene match. The CDR3 bases are TGTGCCAGCAGCACGGGACTAGCGGGAGCCTACGAGCAGTACTTC. This translates into CASSTGLAGAYEQYF. The full variable domain, in which reference TRBV7-8 and TRBJ2-7 provide the parts outside the CDR3, is GAGVSQSPRYKVAKRGQDVALRCDPISGHVSLFWYQQALGQGPEFLTYFQNEAQLDKSGLPSDRFFAERPEGSVSTLKIQRTQQEDSAVYLCASSTGLAGAYEQYFGPGTRLTVT.

This clone appeared a few times. Given a far larger clone just one base away, this is likely a sequencing read error. V and J are TRBV30 and TRBJ2-7, with a weak D call TRBD2 (6 bases). CDR1 is GTSNPN and CDR2 is SVGIG in the germline V gene (reference sequence). The CDR3 totals 13 residues. CDR3 bases: TGTTCCTGGAGTCCTAAGACTAGAATCGAGCAGTACTTC. This sequence encodes CSWSPKTRIEQYF.

The chain combines TRBV18 with TRBJ2-7; D call uncertain. This CDR3 has 13 residues. Deletions cut 4 bases from V and 3 bases from J, with 10 bases between. Germline CDR1 reads KGHSH; CDR2 reads LQKENI. CDR3 sequence reads: CASSRSDGYEQYF. CDR3 nucleotide sequence: TGTGCCAGCTCACGGAGTGACGGCTACGAGCAGTACTTC.

In this sample, this clone turned up many times. The chain combines TRBV5-4 with TRBJ2-5; weak D call: TRBD2 (6 bases). The germline gives CDR1 SGHNT, CDR2 YYREEE (reference sequence). The V and J ends lost 1 base and 2 bases respectively, with 9 bases between them. The CDR3 sequence is 14 residues long. The CDR3 bases are TGTGCCAGCAGCTTGAAACTAGCTCAAGAGACCCAGTACTTC. The encoded protein is CASSLKLAQETQYF.

This chain links TRBV6-6 with TRBJ2-1, with D tentatively TRBD1 or TRBD2 (5 bases each). V was clipped by 4 bases and J by 2 bases, with 12 bases between them. Germline V gives CDR1 MNHNY, CDR2 SVGAGI (reference sequence). The CDR3 length is 15 residues. CDR3 in DNA: TGTGCCAGCAGTTCCCCGTCGGGGCCCTACAATGAGCAGTTCTTC. Amino acid sequence: CASSSPSGPYNEQFF.

In this sample, this clone turned up many times. This chain joins TRBV7-2 and TRBJ2-3, with a possible D match to TRBD1 (6 bases). The CDR3 is 16 amino acids. Germline V gene sequence: CDR1 SGHTA, CDR2 FQGNSA. V was cut by 4 bases and J by 5 bases, with 19 bases left in between. The CDR3 DNA is TGTGCCAGCAGCTCCCACTTGAGGGGGTTAGGAGATACGCAGTATTTT. Translating it yields CASSSHLRGLGDTQYF.

This clone was detected a few times. The chain uses TRBV30 and TRBJ2-5; maybe TRBD1 (6 bases). CDR1 and CDR2 from the germline V gene are GTSNPN and SVGIG (reference sequence). V was trimmed by 5 bases and J by 2 bases, leaving 9 bases between them. The CDR3 is 12 amino acids. CDR3 in amino acids: CAWGQYQETQYF. The CDR3 DNA reads TGTGCCTGGGGACAGTATCAAGAGACCCAGTACTTC.

CDR3 bases: TGTGCCAGCAGTTTTTTGGGGGAGAACTACGAGCAGTACTTC. Translating gives CASSFLGENYEQYF. This rearrangement joins TRBV28 to TRBJ2-7; D possibly uses TRBD1 or TRBD2 (5 bases each). The CDR3 runs 14 residues. Trimming cost V 3 bases and J 3 bases, with 12 bases left between them. Per the germline V gene, CDR1 is MDHEN and CDR2 is SYDVKM.

This clone came up a few times. The V and J genes are TRBV5-4 and TRBJ2-4; 7 bases are shared with TRBD2. Germline CDR1 and CDR2: SGHNT and YYREEE (reference sequence). The CDR3 runs to 19 residues. Trimming cost V 7 bases and J 3 bases; bases outside gene matches: 22. The CDR3 region is CASPSGLSGIKLGKNIQYF. DNA for the CDR3: TGTGCCAGCCCGTCGGGACTAAGCGGGATAAAGCTCGGCAAAAACATTCAGTACTTC. The complete variable domain, with remaining parts taken from reference TRBV5-4 and TRBJ2-4, reads ETGVTQSPTHLIKTRGQQVTLRCSSQSGHNTVSWYQQALGQGPQFIFQYYREEENGRGNFPPRFSGLQFPNYSSELNVNALELDDSALYLCASPSGLSGIKLGKNIQYFGAGTRLSVL.

The chain uses TRBV19 and TRBJ2-6; TRBD2 is a possible D gene (7 bases). Trimming cost V 5 bases and J 0 bases, with 11 bases left between them. The CDR3 sequence is 16 residues long. Looked up from germline, CDR1 is LNHDA and CDR2 is SQIVND (reference sequence). Written as DNA, the CDR3 is TGTGCCAGTAGTTGGGGGGGCCGCTCTGGGGCCAACGTCCTGACTTTC. It translates to CASSWGGRSGANVLTF.

CDR3 DNA sequence: TGTGCCAGCAGCTTAGATGTATGGCAATCGGGAAAACTGTTTTTT. Amino acid sequence: CASSLDVWQSGKLFF. The chain employs TRBV11-2 and TRBJ1-4, with no clear D. The germline CDR1 and CDR2 sequences are SGHAT and FQNNGV. This CDR3 is built from 15 residues. V lost 0 bases to trimming and J lost 10 bases, with 15 bases between them.

This clone was recorded a few times. This rearrangement joins TRBV14 to TRBJ2-3; 8 bases match TRBD2. The germline gives CDR1 SGHDN, CDR2 FVKESK. V lost 1 base, J lost 0 bases, and 6 bases stayed unmatched. This CDR3 comprises 17 residues. The CDR3 loop reads CASSQGLTSGSTDTQYF. The CDR3 coding sequence is TGTGCCAGCAGCCAAGGTCTCACTAGCGGTAGCACAGATACGCAGTATTTT. Variable domain in full (rest from reference TRBV14 and TRBJ2-3): EAGVTQFPSHSVIEKGQTVTLRCDPISGHDNLYWYRRVMGKEIKFLLHFVKESKQDESGMPNNRFLAERTGGTYSTLKVQPAELEDSGVYFCASSQGLTSGSTDTQYFGPGTRLTVL.

The chain links TRBV19 to TRBJ1-5, with 12 bases that match TRBD1. The CDR3 covers 14 residues. CDR1 is LNHDA, CDR2 SQIVND, per germline (reference sequence). V gave up 9 bases and J gave up 5 bases; unmatched junction bases: 5. The CDR3 spells CASVGTGGYQPQHF. CDR3 DNA sequence: TGTGCCAGCGTCGGGACAGGGGGCTATCAGCCCCAGCATTTT.

The rearrangement links TRBV11-2 to TRBJ2-2; D call uncertain. V lost 5 bases and J lost 4, with 8 bases in between. The CDR3 length is 13 residues. Germline CDR1 is SGHAT and CDR2 is FQNNGV. The CDR3 DNA is TGTGCCAGCAGCCCCCCCAGCACCGGGGAGCTGTTTTTT. Its protein is CASSPPSTGELFF.

This clone was seen only a few times. V usage is TRBV18 and J usage is TRBJ2-7, with a tentative D call TRBD1 (6 bases). The CDR3 extends over 13 amino acids. Germline CDR1 and CDR2: KGHSH and LQKENI. Trimming pared 3 bases from V and 3 bases from J, leaving 9 bases between. CDR3 DNA: TGTGCCAGCTCACCGAGACAGGTCTACGAGCAGTACTTC. This translates into CASSPRQVYEQYF.

The CDR3 nucleotides read TGTGCCAGCAGCCAAGATCACGACACTGGCTACACCTTC. This translates into CASSQDHDTGYTF. The chain is built from TRBV4-2 and TRBJ1-2; no firm D call. The V and J ends lost 0 bases and 7 bases respectively, with 9 bases between them. This CDR3 has 13 amino acids. Germline V gives CDR1 LGHNA, CDR2 YNFKEQ.